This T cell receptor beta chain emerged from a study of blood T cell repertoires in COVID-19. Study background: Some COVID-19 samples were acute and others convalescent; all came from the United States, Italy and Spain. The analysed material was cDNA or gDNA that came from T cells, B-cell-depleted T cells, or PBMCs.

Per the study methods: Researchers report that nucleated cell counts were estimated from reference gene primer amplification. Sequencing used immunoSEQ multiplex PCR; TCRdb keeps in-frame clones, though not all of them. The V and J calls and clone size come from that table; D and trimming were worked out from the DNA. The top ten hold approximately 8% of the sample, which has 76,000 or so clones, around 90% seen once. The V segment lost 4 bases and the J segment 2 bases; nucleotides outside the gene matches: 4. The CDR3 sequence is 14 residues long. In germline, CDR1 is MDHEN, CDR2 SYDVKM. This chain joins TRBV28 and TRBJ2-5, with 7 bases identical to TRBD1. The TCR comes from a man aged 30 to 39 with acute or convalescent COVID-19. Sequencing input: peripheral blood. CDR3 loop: CASSSTGMQETQYF. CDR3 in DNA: TGTGCCAGCAGTTCGACAGGGATGCAAGAGACCCAGTACTTC.